What follows are 10 T cell receptor beta chains derived from one specimen sequenced in a study of cytomegalovirus exposure and HLA in healthy donors. The protocol was immunoSEQ multiplex PCR, while the TCRdb copy is restricted to in-frame clones and leaves out a portion. The table includes 150,000 to 200,000 clones, roughly 77% detected once. What was sequenced was PBMCs. The receptors come from a woman aged 30 to 39 in good health and CMV-seronegative.

This chain links TRBV6-1 with TRBJ1-5, with 7 bases aligning to TRBD1. Germline V gives CDR1 MNHNS, CDR2 SASEGT. The length of the CDR3 is 18 residues. With 1 base clipped from V and 5 bases from J, the junction kept 14 bases outside the gene matches. DNA of the CDR3: TGTGCCAGCAGTGAAGAACGAGGGGGACAGTGGGTAGATCAGCCCCAGCATTTT. This translates into CASSEERGGQWVDQPQHF.

This chain links TRBV7-8 with TRBJ2-7; TRBD2 matches 10 bases. The CDR3 totals 14 residues. Trimming cost V 6 bases and J 2 bases; bases outside gene matches: 4. Germline V gene data show CDR1 as SGHVS and CDR2 as FQNEAQ. The DNA of the CDR3 is TGTGCCAGCAGTTATAGCGGGGGGACCTACGAGCAGTACTTC. Amino acids: CASSYSGGTYEQYF.

V usage is TRBV30 and J usage is TRBJ1-1; possible D gene TRBD1, 6 bases. The CDR3 runs to 13 residues. V was cut by 0 bases and J by 1 base, with 6 bases left in between. From germline, CDR1 is GTSNPN and CDR2 SVGIG (reference sequence). The DNA for the CDR3 is TGTGCCTGGAGTGTGGGGGCGAACACTGAAGCTTTCTTT. It is translated as CAWSVGANTEAFF.

This clone showed up just once. The chain is built from TRBV2 and TRBJ2-5; 12 positions agree with TRBD2. CDR3 size: 18 residues. From germline, CDR1 is SNHLY and CDR2 FYNNEI. Germline trimming cut 3 bases from V and 2 bases from J; bases unmatched to any gene: 10. The CDR3 DNA reads TGTGCCAGCAGTGATCGGCTAGCGGGGGGGCCGGCGCAAGAGACCCAGTACTTC. Residues: CASSDRLAGGPAQETQYF.

The V call is TRBV9, the J call TRBJ1-2; perhaps TRBD1 as D (5 bases). The CDR3 is 12 residues long. Germline V gives CDR1 SGDLS, CDR2 YYNGEE. Trimming removed 4 bases at V and 7 bases at J, with 11 bases between. CDR3 loop: CASSSGRFGYTF. The CDR3 DNA follows: TGTGCCAGCAGCTCAGGGCGGTTTGGCTACACCTTC.

V and J are TRBV18 and TRBJ2-3; 7 nucleotides line up with TRBD2. V shed 2 bases, J shed 2 bases, and the junction held 4 bases outside the gene matches. The germline CDR1 and CDR2 sequences are KGHSH and LQKENI. The CDR3 is 15 amino acids. For the CDR3, the DNA is TGTGCCAGCTCACCAAGGGGACTACTCACAGATACGCAGTATTTT. Protein sequence: CASSPRGLLTDTQYF. Full variable domain (outside the CDR3, taken from reference TRBV18 and TRBJ2-3): NAGVMQNPRHLVRRRGQEARLRCSPMKGHSHVYWYRQLPEEGLKFMVYLQKENIIDESGMPKERFSAEFPKEGPSILRIQQVVRGDSAAYFCASSPRGLLTDTQYFGPGTRLTVL.

This chain uses TRBV6-5 with TRBJ1-2, with D perhaps matching TRBD1 (5 bases). From germline, CDR1 is MNHEY and CDR2 SVGAGI. V lost 8 bases and J 8 bases, leaving 15 bases between the germline ends. The CDR3 is 12 residues long. CDR3 region: CASGGGSKGYTF. CDR3 coding DNA: TGTGCCAGCGGGGGGGGGTCTAAGGGCTACACCTTC.

The chain combines TRBV27 with TRBJ1-3; tentative D call: TRBD1 (6 bases). The length of the CDR3 is 20 residues. V lost 4 bases, J lost 0 bases, and 25 bases lay in between. Per germline, CDR1 MNHEY and CDR2 SMNVEV (reference sequence). CDR3 sequence: CASSSSWGRGMLSSGNTIYF. In nucleotides, the CDR3 is TGTGCCAGCAGTTCATCGTGGGGCAGGGGCATGCTTAGCTCTGGAAACACCATATATTTT.

The rearrangement joins TRBV6-4 to TRBJ1-5, with 7 positions matching TRBD1. Losses at the gene ends were 8 bases for V and 4 bases for J; bases not matched to a gene: 5. Germline V lookup: CDR1 MRHNA, CDR2 SNTAGT. The CDR3 length is 13 residues. CDR3 protein: CASHRQGNQPQHF. The CDR3 DNA follows: TGTGCCAGCCACCGACAGGGTAATCAGCCCCAGCATTTT.

Only a few counts were recorded for this clone. This chain connects TRBV14 to TRBJ2-7; weak D call: TRBD1 (6 bases). Germline loops: CDR1 SGHDN, CDR2 FVKESK. With 2 bases removed from V and 6 bases from J, the gap between germline ends came to 14 bases. The CDR3 extends over 14 amino acids. This CDR3 is CASSQLTGQVEQYF. The CDR3 DNA sequence: TGTGCCAGCAGCCAACTCACAGGGCAGGTCGAGCAGTACTTC.